These 8 T cell receptor beta chains were sequenced from one sample in a study of blood T cell repertoires in COVID-19. Measured with immunoSEQ multiplex PCR; TCRdb has only the in-frame clones, and not every one. The sample includes 200,000 to 250,000 clones, around 80% of them seen just once. The sequencing input was peripheral blood. Receptors originate from a woman aged 80 or over with active or convalescent COVID-19.

V and J are TRBV27 and TRBJ2-7, with D perhaps matching TRBD1 (6 bases). V lost 3 bases and J 2 bases, leaving 17 bases between the germline ends. The CDR3 totals 16 residues. Germline-derived CDR1 and CDR2 are MNHEY and SMNVEV (reference sequence). Here the CDR3 reads CASSLIFGQNAYEQYF. CDR3 DNA: TGTGCCAGCAGTTTGATATTTGGACAGAATGCCTACGAGCAGTACTTC.

This clone has a handful of counts. The rearrangement joins TRBV5-1 to TRBJ2-2; tentatively, D is TRBD1 (5 bases). This CDR3 has 14 amino acids. Germline V gene data show CDR1 as SGHRS and CDR2 as YFSETQ. The V gene lost 1 base and the J gene lost 6 bases, with 10 bases spanning the gap. CDR3 sequence: CASSLTGGPGELFF. The CDR3, as DNA: TGCGCCAGCAGCTTGACAGGCGGTCCCGGGGAGCTGTTTTTT.

V is TRBV2 and J is TRBJ2-2; 7 nucleotides line up with TRBD2. Germline trimming cut 8 bases from V and 3 bases from J; bases unmatched to any gene: 9. CDR1 SNHLY and CDR2 FYNNEI come from the germline V gene. CDR3 length: 15 amino acids. The CDR3 region has the DNA TGTGCCAGCGCTGGGGGACTATCTTACACCGGGGAGCTGTTTTTT. Protein: CASAGGLSYTGELFF.

V is TRBV5-5 and J is TRBJ2-1; 7 bases agree with TRBD1. The CDR3 covers 16 residues. The V segment lost 5 bases and the J segment 5 bases; nucleotides outside the gene matches: 13. Germline CDR1 SGHKS, CDR2 YYEKEE (reference sequence). CDR3 nucleotides: TGTGCCAGCAGTTTCAGGACAGGCAATAATCACAATGAGCAGTTCTTC. As protein: CASSFRTGNNHNEQFF. The full variable domain, rest sourced from reference TRBV5-5 and TRBJ2-1, is DAGVTQSPTHLIKTRGQQVTLRCSPISGHKSVSWYQQVLGQGPQFIFQYYEKEERGRGNFPDRFSARQFPNYSSELNVNALLLGDSALYLCASSFRTGNNHNEQFFGPGTRLTVL.

The J gene is TRBJ2-5, the V gene TRBV30, with 11 positions matching TRBD2. The CDR3 length is 14 residues. Germline CDR1 reads GTSNPN; CDR2 reads SVGIG (reference sequence). Trimming at V came to 3 bases and at J to 4 bases, leaving 4 bases not matched to a gene. CDR3 loop: CAWRIAGGPETQYF. The CDR3 DNA follows: TGTGCCTGGAGGATAGCGGGAGGGCCAGAGACCCAGTACTTC.

This CDR3 reads CASSLVSGATDTQYF. As DNA, the CDR3 is TGCGCCAGCAGCTTGGTATCAGGGGCGACAGATACGCAGTATTTT. V usage is TRBV5-1 and J usage is TRBJ2-3; tentatively, D is TRBD1 (6 bases). This CDR3 contains 15 residues. Germline-derived CDR1 and CDR2 are SGHRS and YFSETQ. Trimming took 0 bases from V and 3 from J, leaving 11 bases between them.

This sequence joins TRBV7-8 and TRBJ2-7; D possibly corresponds to TRBD2 (6 bases). CDR3 length: 13 residues. V was cut by 4 bases and J by 5 bases, with 12 bases left in between. Germline values: CDR1 SGHVS, CDR2 FQNEAQ. CDR3 sequence (DNA): TGTGCCAGCAGCTCCGGTGGGGGGAACGAGCAGTACTTC. This sequence encodes CASSSGGGNEQYF.

The chain is built from TRBV6-5 and TRBJ2-7; 8 bases fit TRBD2. V gave up 6 bases and J gave up 3 bases; unmatched junction bases: 7. Germline V gene data show CDR1 as MNHEY and CDR2 as SVGAGI. This CDR3 has 14 amino acids. CDR3 amino acids: CASRGSGGNYEQYF. Written as DNA, the CDR3 is TGTGCCAGCAGGGGGTCGGGAGGGAACTACGAGCAGTACTTC.